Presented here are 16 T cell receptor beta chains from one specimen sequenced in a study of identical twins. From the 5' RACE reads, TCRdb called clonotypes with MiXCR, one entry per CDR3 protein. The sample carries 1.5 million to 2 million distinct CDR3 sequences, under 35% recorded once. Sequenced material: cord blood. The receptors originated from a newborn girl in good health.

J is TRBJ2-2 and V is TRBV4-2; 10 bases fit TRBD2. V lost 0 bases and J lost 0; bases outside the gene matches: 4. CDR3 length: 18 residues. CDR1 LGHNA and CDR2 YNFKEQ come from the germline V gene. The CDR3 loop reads CASSQDQGLAPNTGELFF. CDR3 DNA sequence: TGTGCCAGCAGCCAAGATCAGGGACTAGCGCCGAACACCGGGGAGCTGTTTTTT.

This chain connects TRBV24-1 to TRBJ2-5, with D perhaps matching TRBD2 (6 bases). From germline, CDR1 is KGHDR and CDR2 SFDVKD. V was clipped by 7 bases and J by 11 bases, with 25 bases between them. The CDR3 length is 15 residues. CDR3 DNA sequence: TGTGCCACCAGCAGAGCGGGCGTCTCCTACAATGAGCAGTACTTC. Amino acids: CATSRAGVSYNEQYF.

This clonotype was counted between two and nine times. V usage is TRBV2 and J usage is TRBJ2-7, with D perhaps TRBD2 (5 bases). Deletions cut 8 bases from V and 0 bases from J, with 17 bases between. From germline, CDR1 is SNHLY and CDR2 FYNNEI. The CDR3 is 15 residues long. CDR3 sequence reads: CASRDEAISSYEQYF. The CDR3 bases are TGTGCCAGCCGGGATGAGGCTATTAGCTCCTACGAGCAGTACTTC.

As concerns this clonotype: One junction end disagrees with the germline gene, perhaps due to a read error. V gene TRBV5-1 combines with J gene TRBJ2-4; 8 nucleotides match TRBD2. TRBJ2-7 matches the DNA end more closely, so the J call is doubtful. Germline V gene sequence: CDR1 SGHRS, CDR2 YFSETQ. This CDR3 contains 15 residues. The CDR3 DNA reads TGCGCCAACAGCTTGGTGGCTCTAGCGGGCTACGAGCAGTACTTC. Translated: CANSLVALAGYEQYF.

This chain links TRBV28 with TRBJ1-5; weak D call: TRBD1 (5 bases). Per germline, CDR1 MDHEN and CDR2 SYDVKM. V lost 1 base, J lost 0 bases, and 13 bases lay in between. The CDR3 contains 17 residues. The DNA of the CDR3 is TGTGCCAGCAGTTTATCAGGGACGGCCTATAGCAATCAGCCCCAGCATTTT. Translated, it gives CASSLSGTAYSNQPQHF.

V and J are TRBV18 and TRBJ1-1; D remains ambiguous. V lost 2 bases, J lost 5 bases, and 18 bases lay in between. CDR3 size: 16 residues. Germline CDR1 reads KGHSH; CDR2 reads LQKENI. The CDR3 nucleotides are TGTGCCAGCTCACCAACGGTCTCCCAGATTGGGACTGAAGCTTTCTTT. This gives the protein CASSPTVSQIGTEAFF.

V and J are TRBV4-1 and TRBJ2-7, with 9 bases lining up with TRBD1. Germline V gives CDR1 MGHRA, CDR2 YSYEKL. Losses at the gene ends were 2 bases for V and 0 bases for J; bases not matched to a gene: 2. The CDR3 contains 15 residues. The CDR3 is CASSQKGQGSYEQYF. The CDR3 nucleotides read TGCGCCAGCAGCCAAAAGGGACAGGGCTCCTACGAGCAGTACTTC.

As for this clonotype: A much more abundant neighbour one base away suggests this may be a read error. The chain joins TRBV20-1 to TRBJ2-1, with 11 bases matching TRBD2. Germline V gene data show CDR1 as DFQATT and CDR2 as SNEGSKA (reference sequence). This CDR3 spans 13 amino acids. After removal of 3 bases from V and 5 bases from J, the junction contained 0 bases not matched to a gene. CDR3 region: CSASSGRDNEQFF. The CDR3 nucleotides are TGCAGTGCTAGTAGCGGGAGGGACAATGAGCAGTTCTTC.

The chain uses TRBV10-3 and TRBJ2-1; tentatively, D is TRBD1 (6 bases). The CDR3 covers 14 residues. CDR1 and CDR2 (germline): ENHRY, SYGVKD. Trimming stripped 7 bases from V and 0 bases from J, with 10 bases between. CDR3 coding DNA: TGTGCCATCAACCAGGGGCTCTCCTACAATGAGCAGTTCTTC. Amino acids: CAINQGLSYNEQFF.

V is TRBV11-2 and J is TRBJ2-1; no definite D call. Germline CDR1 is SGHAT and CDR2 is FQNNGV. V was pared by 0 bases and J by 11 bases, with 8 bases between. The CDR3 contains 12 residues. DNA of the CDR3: TGTGCCAGCAGCTTAGAGGATAGGAAGCAGTTCTTC. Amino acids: CASSLEDRKQFF. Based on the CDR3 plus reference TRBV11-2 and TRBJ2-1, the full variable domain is EAGVAQSPRYKIIEKRQSVAFWCNPISGHATLYWYQQILGQGPKLLIQFQNNGVVDDSQLPKDRFSAERLKGVDSTLKIQPAKLEDSAVYLCASSLEDRKQFFGPGTRLTVL.

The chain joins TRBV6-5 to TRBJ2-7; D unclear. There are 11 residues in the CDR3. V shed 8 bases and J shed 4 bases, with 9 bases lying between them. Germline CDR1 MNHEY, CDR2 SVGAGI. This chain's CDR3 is CASVVIYEQYF. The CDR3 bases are TGTGCCAGCGTAGTAATTTACGAGCAGTACTTC.

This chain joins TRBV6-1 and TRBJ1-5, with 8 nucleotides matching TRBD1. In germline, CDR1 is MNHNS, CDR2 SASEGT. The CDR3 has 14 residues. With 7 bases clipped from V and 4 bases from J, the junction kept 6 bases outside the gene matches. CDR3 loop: CASNKDRVNQPQHF. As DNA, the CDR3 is TGTGCCAGCAACAAGGACAGGGTGAATCAGCCCCAGCATTTT.

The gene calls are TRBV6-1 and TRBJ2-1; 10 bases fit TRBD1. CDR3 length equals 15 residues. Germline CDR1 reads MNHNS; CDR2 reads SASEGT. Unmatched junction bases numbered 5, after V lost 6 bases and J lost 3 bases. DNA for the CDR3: TGTGCCAGCAGGGAAAGGACAGGGGGCTACAATGAGCAGTTCTTC. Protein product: CASRERTGGYNEQFF.

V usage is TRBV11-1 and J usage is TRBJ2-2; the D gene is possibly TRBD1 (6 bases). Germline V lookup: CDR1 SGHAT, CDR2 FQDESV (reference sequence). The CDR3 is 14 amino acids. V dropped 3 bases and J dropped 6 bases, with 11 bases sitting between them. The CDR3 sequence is CASSFSQGPGELFF. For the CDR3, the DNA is TGTGCCAGCAGCTTCTCACAGGGTCCCGGGGAGCTGTTTTTT.

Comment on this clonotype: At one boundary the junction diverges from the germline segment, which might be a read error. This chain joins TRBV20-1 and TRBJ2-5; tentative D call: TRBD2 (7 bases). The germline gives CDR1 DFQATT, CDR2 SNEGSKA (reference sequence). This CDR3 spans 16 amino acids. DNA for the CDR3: TGCGGTGCTAGGGGGGGGCATTTTAGGACCGCAGAGACCCAGTACTTC. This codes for CGARGGHFRTAETQYF.

CDR3 in amino acids: CSAMLAGGSSYNEQFF. The CDR3, as DNA: TGCAGTGCTATGCTAGCGGGGGGGAGCTCCTACAATGAGCAGTTCTTC. The rearrangement uses TRBV20-1 and TRBJ2-1; TRBD2 aligns across 12 bases. Germline V gene data show CDR1 as DFQATT and CDR2 as SNEGSKA (reference sequence). The CDR3 sequence is 16 residues long. V shed 4 bases, J shed 0 bases, and the junction held 4 bases outside the gene matches.